This T cell receptor beta chain came from a study of cytomegalovirus exposure and HLA in healthy donors. Broader study findings: It was about 180 TCR beta chains that were listed as cytomegalovirus-associated. Earlier analysis found most TCR beta V segments productive about 87% or about 30% of the time.

The CDR3 is made up of 17 amino acids. V was pared by 1 base and J by 1 base, with 10 bases of the junction left unmatched. Germline V gene data show CDR1 as LGHNA and CDR2 as YNFKEQ. Use of 60 Vbeta and 13 Jbeta primers characterized the PCR. Produced via immunoSEQ multiplex PCR; TCRdb's table is partial and in-frame only. In the table there are approximately 160,000 clones, 60% to 85% of which are singletons. On this clone: Its specificity is unknown.

The sequenced material came from PBMCs. The origin of this receptor is a woman aged 45-60 years in good health and CMV-seropositive. The V gene is TRBV4-2, the J gene TRBJ2-7; TRBD2 matches 7 bases. CDR3 in amino acids: CASSQGLADPISYEQYF. DNA of the CDR3: TGTGCCAGCAGCCAAGGGCTAGCGGACCCAATTTCCTACGAGCAGTACTTC.